Listed here are 14 T cell receptor beta chains from one sample, sequenced in a study of blood T cell repertoires in COVID-19. Clones were read by immunoSEQ multiplex PCR, and TCRdb kept only the in-frame ones, dropping some. The table shows about 270,000 clones, with less than 90% occurring only once. Material for sequencing was peripheral blood. These receptors were collected from a woman in her twenties or thirties with COVID-19, enrolled during active disease.

The chain uses TRBV2 and TRBJ2-2; D is perhaps TRBD1 (5 bases). Germline V gene data show CDR1 as SNHLY and CDR2 as FYNNEI. This CDR3 is 16 amino acids long. The V and J ends lost 4 bases and 0 bases respectively, with 12 bases between them. CDR3 region: CASSVGQPANTGELFF. For the CDR3, the DNA is TGTGCCAGCAGTGTGGGGCAGCCCGCGAACACCGGGGAGCTGTTTTTT. Combining the CDR3 with reference TRBV2 and TRBJ2-2 gives the whole variable domain EPEVTQTPSHQVTQMGQEVILRCVPISNHLYFYWYRQILGQKVEFLVSFYNNEISEKSEIFDDQFSVERPDGSNFTLKIRSTKLEDSAMYFCASSVGQPANTGELFFGEGSRLTVL.

This clone was seen only a few times. The chain couples TRBV12-3 or TRBV12-4 to TRBJ2-1; TRBD1 matches 7 bases. CDR3 size: 13 residues. In DNA form, the CDR3 reads TGTTCCACACGGGACAGCTCCTACAATGAGCAGTTCTTC. Translating it yields CSTRDSSYNEQFF.

The rearrangement joins TRBV10-1 to TRBJ1-2; 8 nucleotides match TRBD1. The junction had 14 bases not matched to a gene; V was cut back by 2 bases and J by 0 bases. CDR1 WNHNN and CDR2 SYGVQD come from the germline V gene (reference sequence). CDR3 length: 19 residues. The CDR3 DNA is TGCGCCAGCAGTGAGAGGGACAGGCCGCGGCTATACTCTAACTATGGCTACACCTTC. Amino acids: CASSERDRPRLYSNYGYTF.

J is TRBJ1-4 and V is TRBV7-9, with TRBD1 matching over 8 bases. There are 14 residues in the CDR3. Trimming cost V 6 bases and J 7 bases; bases outside gene matches: 7. The germline gives CDR1 SEHNR, CDR2 FQNEAQ (reference sequence). The CDR3: CASRDRGRGEKLFF. CDR3 coding DNA: TGTGCCAGCAGAGACAGGGGACGAGGTGAAAAACTGTTTTTT.

Concerning this clone itself: This specimen includes other DNA sequences encoding the same CDR3. The chain combines TRBV19 with TRBJ2-1, with 7 positions matching TRBD1. V gave up 5 bases and J gave up 4 bases; unmatched junction bases: 5. Per the germline V gene, CDR1 is LNHDA and CDR2 is SQIVND (reference sequence). The CDR3 spans 14 residues. Here the CDR3 reads CASSYRGSYNEQFF. The CDR3, as DNA: TGTGCCAGTAGTTACAGGGGAAGTTACAATGAGCAGTTCTTC.

The chain carries TRBV18 and TRBJ1-1, with 7 positions matching TRBD1. Germline loops: CDR1 KGHSH, CDR2 LQKENI. The CDR3 is made up of 16 amino acids. V was clipped by 3 bases and J by 0 bases; unmatched bases: 7. The CDR3 here is CASSPGQKSMNTEAFF. The CDR3 nucleotides are TGTGCCAGCTCACCGGGACAGAAAAGCATGAACACTGAAGCTTTCTTT.

This chain connects TRBV2 to TRBJ2-4, with a tentative D call TRBD2 (7 bases). V lost 5 bases, J lost 3 bases, and 17 bases lay in between. This CDR3 comprises 16 residues. Germline V lookup: CDR1 SNHLY, CDR2 FYNNEI. CDR3 amino acids: CASSNRGAGDKNIQYF. The CDR3, as DNA: TGTGCCAGCAGTAACCGGGGGGCCGGTGACAAAAACATTCAGTACTTC.

V gene TRBV24-1 combines with J gene TRBJ2-3; 9 bases line up with TRBD2. J gave up 2 bases and V 3 bases, and 5 bases lay outside the gene matches. The CDR3 covers 16 residues. CDR1 KGHDR and CDR2 SFDVKD come from the germline V gene. As DNA, the CDR3 is TGTGCCACCAGTGATCTGACTAGCGGCCACACAGATACGCAGTATTTT. Its protein is CATSDLTSGHTDTQYF.

This clone was observed a handful of times. V and J are TRBV19 and TRBJ2-1; tentatively, D is TRBD2 (7 bases). This CDR3 comprises 15 residues. V was cut by 4 bases and J by 3 bases, with 13 bases left in between. Looked up from germline, CDR1 is LNHDA and CDR2 is SQIVND (reference sequence). This CDR3 is CASSTTGGGYNEQFF. CDR3 in DNA: TGTGCCAGTAGTACCACGGGGGGCGGCTACAATGAGCAGTTCTTC.

A few counts support this clone. The V gene is TRBV18, the J gene TRBJ2-7, with a tentative D call TRBD1 (6 bases). There are 14 residues in the CDR3. Looked up from germline, CDR1 is KGHSH and CDR2 is LQKENI. The V end lost 6 bases, the J end lost 1 base, and 13 bases lay between the germline ends. DNA for the CDR3: TGTGCCAGCTCGAAACGGGACAATTCCTACGAGCAGTACTTC. Translated: CASSKRDNSYEQYF.

V gene TRBV18 combines with J gene TRBJ1-3; D perhaps matches TRBD1 (5 bases). V shed 3 bases and J shed 0 bases, with 9 bases lying between them. This CDR3 has 15 residues. Germline-derived CDR1 and CDR2 are KGHSH and LQKENI. The CDR3 is CASSPGGTSGNTIYF. The CDR3, as DNA: TGTGCCAGCTCACCTGGGGGGACCTCTGGAAACACCATATATTTT.

The rearrangement links TRBV9 to TRBJ2-7; 8 bases are shared with TRBD1. The CDR3 totals 14 residues. The germline V gene encodes CDR1 SGDLS and CDR2 YYNGEE. Germline trimming cut 1 base from V and 3 bases from J; bases unmatched to any gene: 3. The CDR3 reads CASSVSGGNYEQYF. CDR3 in DNA: TGTGCCAGCAGCGTATCAGGGGGCAACTACGAGCAGTACTTC.

This sequence joins TRBV6-5 and TRBJ1-2; D unclear. With 6 bases removed from V and 8 bases from J, the gap between germline ends came to 16 bases. This CDR3 contains 13 residues. The germline gives CDR1 MNHEY, CDR2 SVGAGI. CDR3 DNA sequence: TGTGCCAGCAGCGATGGACTACCCTTGGGCTACACCTTC. Its protein is CASSDGLPLGYTF.

This clone was recorded only once. The chain has TRBV5-5 and TRBJ1-4; D unresolved. V lost 0 bases, J lost 0 bases, and 9 bases lay in between. The CDR3 consists of 16 residues. The germline CDR1 and CDR2 sequences are SGHKS and YYEKEE (reference sequence). CDR3 loop: CASSLVIGPTNEKLFF. DNA of the CDR3: TGTGCCAGCAGCTTGGTTATTGGGCCAACTAATGAAAAACTGTTTTTT.